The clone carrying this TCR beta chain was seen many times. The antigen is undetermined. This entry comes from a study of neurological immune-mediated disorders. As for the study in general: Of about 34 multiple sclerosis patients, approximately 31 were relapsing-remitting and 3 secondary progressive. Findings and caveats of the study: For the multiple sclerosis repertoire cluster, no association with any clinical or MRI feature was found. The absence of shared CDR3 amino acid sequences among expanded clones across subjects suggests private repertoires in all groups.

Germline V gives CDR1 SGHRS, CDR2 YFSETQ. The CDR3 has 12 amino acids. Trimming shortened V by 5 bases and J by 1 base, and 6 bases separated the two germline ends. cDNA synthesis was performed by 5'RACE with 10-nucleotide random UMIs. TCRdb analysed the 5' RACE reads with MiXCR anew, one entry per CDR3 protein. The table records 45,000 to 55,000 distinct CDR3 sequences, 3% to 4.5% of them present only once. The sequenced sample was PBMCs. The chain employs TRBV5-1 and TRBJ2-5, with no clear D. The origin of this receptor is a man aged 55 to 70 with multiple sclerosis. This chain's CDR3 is CASRVGQETQYF. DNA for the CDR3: TGCGCCAGCAGGGTGGGCCAAGAGACCCAGTACTTC.